A single sample gave rise to the 20 T cell receptor beta chains below, sequenced in a study of shared clonotypes between healthy human individuals. Using immunoSEQ multiplex PCR, the repertoire was profiled, and TCRdb retains in-frame clones only, with some absent. The profile shows hundreds of thousands of clones, 60% to 75% of them singletons. Input material: memory CD4+ T cells sorted from blood. Subset meaning: CD45RA-negative fraction. All receptors derive from a woman aged 25 to 39 in good health.

The chain employs TRBV28 and TRBJ1-1; D may be TRBD1 (5 bases). This CDR3 is 13 amino acids long. Deletions cut 8 bases from V and 2 bases from J, with 12 bases between. From germline, CDR1 is MDHEN and CDR2 SYDVKM. The CDR3 DNA follows: TGTGCCAGCCGGGGCCCGAGAAACACTGAAGCTTTCTTT. This sequence encodes CASRGPRNTEAFF.

V gene TRBV11-2 combines with J gene TRBJ1-2; D might be TRBD1 (6 bases). Germline V gene data show CDR1 as SGHAT and CDR2 as FQNNGV. This CDR3 is 16 amino acids long. The V end lost 5 bases, the J end lost 4 bases, and 20 bases lay between the germline ends. The CDR3 DNA sequence: TGTGCCAGCAGCAACCTAGGGGGGAGGGTTGGCTATGGCTACACCTTC. This sequence encodes CASSNLGGRVGYGYTF. Using reference TRBV11-2 and TRBJ1-2 for the parts outside the CDR3, the full variable domain is EAGVAQSPRYKIIEKRQSVAFWCNPISGHATLYWYQQILGQGPKLLIQFQNNGVVDDSQLPKDRFSAERLKGVDSTLKIQPAKLEDSAVYLCASSNLGGRVGYGYTFGSGTRLTVV.

This clone has only a few counts. Other DNA sequences in this sample translate to the same CDR3. This sequence joins TRBV28 and TRBJ2-7; D ambiguous. This CDR3 comprises 11 residues. Germline CDR1 reads MDHEN; CDR2 reads SYDVKM. V gave up 2 bases and J gave up 2 bases, with 1 base separating them. The DNA for the CDR3 is TGTGCCAGCAGTTTAACCTACGAGCAGTACTTC. Its protein is CASSLTYEQYF.

The rearrangement joins TRBV4-1 to TRBJ1-1; 7 bases are shared with TRBD1. Trimming removed 0 bases from V and 3 bases from J; junction bases left unmatched: 7. Germline V gene data show CDR1 as MGHRA and CDR2 as YSYEKL. The CDR3 consists of 16 residues. The CDR3 sequence is CASSQDRQGTYTEAFF. Here the CDR3 DNA reads TGCGCCAGCAGCCAAGATCGACAGGGTACGTACACTGAAGCTTTCTTT.

In regard to this clone: Within the sample, other DNA sequences also encode this same CDR3. This chain joins TRBV11-3 and TRBJ2-1; D is unresolved. The V and J ends lost 5 bases and 1 base respectively, with 9 bases between them. The CDR3 is made up of 14 amino acids. CDR1 is SGHNT and CDR2 is YENEEA in the germline V gene. The CDR3 reads CASSLGESYNEQFF. Written as DNA, the CDR3 is TGTGCCAGCAGCCTTGGCGAGTCCTACAATGAGCAGTTCTTC. The whole variable domain, remainder taken from reference TRBV11-3 and TRBJ2-1, is EAGVVQSPRYKIIEKKQPVAFWCNPISGHNTLYWYLQNLGQGPELLIRYENEEAVDDSQLPKDRFSAERLKGVDSTLKIQPAELGDSAVYLCASSLGESYNEQFFGPGTRLTVL.

This rearrangement joins TRBV6-5 to TRBJ2-5; tentatively, D is TRBD1 (7 bases). V was trimmed by 6 bases and J by 2 bases, leaving 13 bases between them. The CDR3 is made up of 14 amino acids. CDR1 and CDR2 from the germline V gene are MNHEY and SVGAGI. The CDR3 loop reads CASSGGQPQETQYF. The CDR3 nucleotides read TGTGCCAGCAGCGGGGGACAGCCTCAAGAGACCCAGTACTTC.

The genes are TRBV23-1 and TRBJ2-1; 8 bases agree with TRBD2. TRBV23-1 carries the ORF label, with uncertain function. There are 16 residues in the CDR3. Germline trimming cut 0 bases from V and 4 bases from J; bases unmatched to any gene: 5. The CDR3 reads CASSQSEAGAYNEQFF. The CDR3 coding sequence is TGCGCCAGCAGTCAATCGGAAGCGGGAGCATACAATGAGCAGTTCTTC.

The chain joins TRBV6-1 to TRBJ1-5; 7 bases agree with TRBD1. CDR3 length: 15 residues. With 0 bases clipped from V and 9 bases from J, the junction kept 8 bases outside the gene matches. The germline gives CDR1 MNHNS, CDR2 SASEGT. The CDR3 coding sequence is TGTGCCAGCAGTGAAGCCCAGACAGGGCCGTCGCCCCAGCATTTT. Its protein is CASSEAQTGPSPQHF.

The V and J genes are TRBV5-5 and TRBJ2-7, with 8 bases identical to TRBD1. Germline-derived CDR1 and CDR2 are SGHKS and YYEKEE (reference sequence). J gave up 6 bases and V 4 bases, and 9 bases lay outside the gene matches. This CDR3 contains 14 residues. As DNA, the CDR3 is TGTGCCAGCAGCCCCGGACAGGGTGGTCTCGAGCAGTACTTC. This translates into CASSPGQGGLEQYF. The variable domain in full, with the rest retrieved from reference TRBV5-5 and TRBJ2-7, is DAGVTQSPTHLIKTRGQQVTLRCSPISGHKSVSWYQQVLGQGPQFIFQYYEKEERGRGNFPDRFSARQFPNYSSELNVNALLLGDSALYLCASSPGQGGLEQYFGPGTRLTVT.

This clone was seen a few times. The CDR3 nucleotides read TGTGCCAGCAGCCCGAAGGACAGGGCCAAAAACATTCAGTACTTC. It specifies CASSPKDRAKNIQYF. The gene calls are TRBV5-8 and TRBJ2-4; 7 positions match TRBD1. V lost 4 bases, J lost 1 base, and 5 bases stayed unmatched. Germline CDR1 SGHTS, CDR2 YDEGEE. The CDR3 is 15 residues long.

V gene TRBV10-3 combines with J gene TRBJ1-1, with a weak D call TRBD1 (6 bases). This CDR3 contains 13 residues. Trimming pared 6 bases from V and 2 bases from J, leaving 10 bases between. Germline-derived CDR1 and CDR2 are ENHRY and SYGVKD. CDR3 protein: CAISLQGNTEAFF. CDR3 DNA sequence: TGTGCCATCAGCCTACAGGGAAACACTGAAGCTTTCTTT.

The V call is TRBV5-1, the J call TRBJ2-1; D is uncertain. Germline values: CDR1 SGHRS, CDR2 YFSETQ. V was cut by 3 bases and J by 8 bases, with 9 bases left in between. There are 12 residues in the CDR3. CDR3 sequence (DNA): TGCGCCAGCAGCTCAGGTGGGTATGAGCAGTTCTTC. Translating it yields CASSSGGYEQFF.

This clone occurred a few times. V and J are TRBV19 and TRBJ1-1, with 7 bases aligning to TRBD1. Germline V gives CDR1 LNHDA, CDR2 SQIVND (reference sequence). With V trimmed by 1 base and J by 5 bases, 4 bases remained unmatched. The length of the CDR3 is 14 residues. The CDR3 reads CASSIGQGRTEAFF. The CDR3 region has the DNA TGTGCCAGTAGTATAGGACAGGGAAGGACTGAAGCTTTCTTT.

The chain has TRBV28 and TRBJ2-1; weak D call: TRBD2 (5 bases). Trimming removed 5 bases from V and 4 bases from J, with 15 bases in between. The CDR3 covers 15 residues. Germline CDR1 MDHEN, CDR2 SYDVKM. In nucleotides, the CDR3 is TGTGCCAGCAGTATTATCCAGCGGAGGTACAATGAGCAGTTCTTC. Translating gives CASSIIQRRYNEQFF. The variable domain in full, with the rest retrieved from reference TRBV28 and TRBJ2-1, is DVKVTQSSRYLVKRTGEKVFLECVQDMDHENMFWYRQDPGLGLRLIYFSYDVKMKEKGDIPEGYSVSREKKERFSLILESASTNQTSMYLCASSIIQRRYNEQFFGPGTRLTVL.

V usage is TRBV5-1 and J usage is TRBJ2-1; 8 bases line up with TRBD2. The V and J ends lost 0 bases and 5 bases, in that order; junction bases with no gene match: 7. Germline V gene lookup returns CDR1 SGHRS and CDR2 YFSETQ. This CDR3 is built from 16 residues. CDR3 DNA: TGCGCCAGCAGCTTGGGGTCTAGCGGGTTCAACAATGAGCAGTTCTTC. This sequence encodes CASSLGSSGFNNEQFF.

This clone appeared a single time. V and J are TRBV11-1 and TRBJ2-1; 8 bases are a match to TRBD1. CDR1 and CDR2 (germline): SGHAT, FQDESV (reference sequence). The trim removed 6 bases at V and 8 bases at J, leaving 9 bases unmatched. This CDR3 is 14 amino acids long. This CDR3 reads CASSSGTGVHEQFF. In DNA form, the CDR3 reads TGTGCCAGCAGTTCCGGGACAGGCGTCCATGAGCAGTTCTTC.

The chain links TRBV4-1 to TRBJ1-4; no clear D. CDR3 length equals 14 residues. Germline V gene data show CDR1 as MGHRA and CDR2 as YSYEKL. V lost 6 bases, J lost 1 base, and 9 bases lay in between. The CDR3 loop is CASSRQETNEKLFF. As DNA, the CDR3 is TGCGCCAGCAGTCGTCAGGAAACTAATGAAAAACTGTTTTTT.

The chain joins TRBV27 to TRBJ2-7; 8 nucleotides match TRBD1. CDR1 is MNHEY, CDR2 SMNVEV, per germline (reference sequence). Unmatched junction bases numbered 2, after V lost 5 bases and J lost 5 bases. This CDR3 region has 12 residues. The CDR3 DNA follows: TGTGCCAGCAGTCAACAGGGGGACGAGCAGTACTTC. Translated: CASSQQGDEQYF.

The genes are TRBV28 and TRBJ1-1; tentatively, D is TRBD1 (5 bases). This CDR3 contains 16 residues. Between the trimmed V and J ends, which lost 4 bases and 1 base, there was a span of 16 bases. Germline V lookup: CDR1 MDHEN, CDR2 SYDVKM. The CDR3 loop is CASSSTWGAGNTEAFF. CDR3 sequence (DNA): TGTGCCAGCAGTTCAACATGGGGCGCGGGGAACACTGAAGCTTTCTTT.

The rearrangement links TRBV7-2 to TRBJ1-2; D is perhaps TRBD1 (5 bases). The V end was cut by 3 bases, the J end by 3 bases, with 8 bases between. This CDR3 has 13 amino acids. Germline V gives CDR1 SGHTA, CDR2 FQGNSA. Written as DNA, the CDR3 is TGTGCCAGCAGCTTCGGGACTTACTATGGCTACACCTTC. As protein: CASSFGTYYGYTF.